This T cell receptor beta chain was sequenced in a study of T cells in Graves' hyperthyroidism and ophthalmopathy. The CDR3 loop spans 13 amino acids. CDR1 is MNHEY and CDR2 is SVGAGI in the germline V gene. V was shortened by 7 bases and J by 5 bases, with 14 bases between the two germline ends. Amplified TCR beta CDR3 regions derived from RNA transcripts. RT-PCR in the first round (using the HTBI primer set) targeted the TCR CDR3. One entry per CDR3 protein, called by TCRdb with MiXCR from the multiplex PCR reads. The top ten clones hold 7% to 7.5% of a sample with hundreds of thousands of distinct CDR3 sequences, about 45% of them seen once.

Sequencing was done on a sample of peripheral blood or thyroid tissue (not recorded which). The TCR comes from an adult man with Graves' disease, either hyperthyroidism or ophthalmopathy (not recorded which). This chain connects TRBV6-5 to TRBJ2-5; tentatively, D is TRBD2 (5 bases). The CDR3 DNA reads as TGTGCCAGCATGCAGGACCGCGGGGAGACCCAGTACTTC. Protein sequence: CASMQDRGETQYF.